The 16 T cell receptor beta chains below come from one sample, sequenced in a study of T cells in Graves' hyperthyroidism and ophthalmopathy. Template material for amplifying TCR beta CDR3 regions consisted of RNA transcripts. The HTBI primer set served for first-round RT-PCR of the TCR CDR3. Each CDR3 protein gets one entry after TCRdb re-called the multiplex PCR reads with MiXCR. The repertoire consists of about 500,000 distinct CDR3 sequences, with approximately 15% occurring once and the leading ten covering roughly 18%. Material: blood. Every receptor here comes from a woman younger than 35 with Graves' hyperthyroidism.

V is TRBV6-1 and J is TRBJ1-1; D is possibly TRBD1 (6 bases). The CDR3 has 10 amino acids. Germline CDR1 and CDR2: MNHNS and SASEGT. Trimming took 8 bases from V and 10 from J, leaving 11 bases between them. CDR3 DNA sequence: TGTGCCAGCGAAGGGGGTGCAGCTTTCTTT. Translated: CASEGGAAFF.

In its sample, this clonotype was seen many times. This chain links TRBV7-9 with TRBJ1-1; TRBD1 aligns across 8 bases. Germline V gene sequence: CDR1 SEHNR, CDR2 FQNEAQ (reference sequence). Germline trimming cut 5 bases from V and 1 base from J; bases unmatched to any gene: 3. CDR3 length: 14 amino acids. The CDR3 reads CASSRQGTNTEAFF. CDR3 nucleotide sequence: TGTGCCAGCAGCCGACAGGGGACGAACACTGAAGCTTTCTTT. Full variable domain (remainder filled in from reference TRBV7-9 and TRBJ1-1): DTGVSQNPRHKITKRGQNVTFRCDPISEHNRLYWYRQTLGQGPEFLTYFQNEAQLEKSRLLSDRFSAERPKGSFSTLEIQRTEQGDSAMYLCASSRQGTNTEAFFGQGTRLTVV.

This clonotype was observed a handful of times. The CDR3 loop reads CASSYKGPGGTQYF. CDR3 coding DNA: TGTGCCAGCAGCTACAAGGGCCCCGGGGGGACCCAGTACTTC. This chain links TRBV7-9 with TRBJ2-5; D may be TRBD2 (6 bases). CDR1 is SEHNR and CDR2 is FQNEAQ in the germline V gene (reference sequence). The length of the CDR3 is 14 residues. V was pared by 4 bases and J by 7 bases, with 16 bases between.

The rearrangement joins TRBV3-1 to TRBJ1-6, with D unresolved. The CDR3 runs 15 residues. V was cut by 1 base and J by 9 bases, with 13 bases left in between. Per the germline V gene, CDR1 is LGHDT and CDR2 is YNNKEL (reference sequence). CDR3 DNA sequence: TGTGCCAGCAGCCAAGGGTTAGGCCTGGGTTCACCCCTCCACTTT. It is translated as CASSQGLGLGSPLHF. The full variable domain, completed using reference TRBV3-1 and TRBJ1-6, is DTAVSQTPKYLVTQMGNDKSIKCEQNLGHDTMYWYKQDSKKFLKIMFSYNNKELIINETVPNRFSPKSPDKAHLNLHINSLELGDSAVYFCASSQGLGLGSPLHFGNGTRLTVT.

This clonotype showed up many times. The chain combines TRBV11-1 with TRBJ2-3; 10 bases fit TRBD2. Germline lookup yields CDR1 SGHAT and CDR2 FQDESV (reference sequence). Trimming removed 0 bases from V and 4 bases from J; junction bases left unmatched: 4. This CDR3 has 16 amino acids. CDR3 sequence reads: CASSLAASGGADTQYF. The CDR3 nucleotides are TGTGCCAGCAGCTTAGCTGCTAGCGGGGGCGCAGATACGCAGTATTTT.

The CDR3 nucleotides read TGCAGTGCCCGGACCCCCAATCAGCCCCAGCATTTT. This codes for CSARTPNQPQHF. The chain is built from TRBV20-1 and TRBJ1-5; D remains unclear. The V end lost 6 bases, the J end lost 3 bases, and 9 bases lay between the germline ends. The V gene's germline CDR1 is DFQATT and CDR2 SNEGSKA (reference sequence). This CDR3 comprises 12 residues.

The V gene is TRBV19, the J gene TRBJ1-1, with D possibly matching TRBD1 (6 bases). Per germline, CDR1 LNHDA and CDR2 SQIVND (reference sequence). V was shortened by 9 bases and J by 2 bases, with 16 bases between the two germline ends. This CDR3 comprises 14 residues. The CDR3 protein is CARADRWKNTEAFF. The CDR3 DNA sequence: TGTGCCAGGGCGGACAGATGGAAAAACACTGAAGCTTTCTTT.

This sequence joins TRBV20-1 and TRBJ2-1; TRBD1 is a possible D gene (6 bases). V lost 3 bases, J lost 6 bases, and 12 bases lay in between. CDR3 length equals 13 residues. Germline loops: CDR1 DFQATT, CDR2 SNEGSKA (reference sequence). CDR3 coding DNA: TGCAGTGCTAGGCCCGTGGGGGCCAATGAGCAGTTCTTC. Its translation: CSARPVGANEQFF.

This clonotype has more than one count but fewer than ten. This chain uses TRBV19 with TRBJ2-1, with D possibly being TRBD1 or TRBD2 (5 bases each). The germline CDR1 and CDR2 sequences are LNHDA and SQIVND (reference sequence). The CDR3 consists of 14 residues. V lost 10 bases, J lost 8 bases, and 21 bases lay in between. CDR3 protein: CATGRDLVMDEQFF. CDR3 DNA sequence: TGTGCCACCGGTCGGGACCTCGTGATGGATGAGCAGTTCTTC.

This clonotype was counted many times. CDR3 sequence: CSAPSPARGAAQYF. CDR3 nucleotides: TGCAGTGCTCCTAGCCCGGCCCGGGGAGCGGCCCAGTACTTC. The rearrangement uses TRBV20-1 and TRBJ2-5; a weak D match, TRBD2 (5 bases). Germline assignment: CDR1 DFQATT and CDR2 SNEGSKA (reference sequence). This CDR3 has 14 residues. Trimming removed 5 bases from V and 9 bases from J, with 22 bases in between.

The chain couples TRBV27 to TRBJ2-4, with TRBD1 matching 9 bases. Trimming cost V 4 bases and J 7 bases; bases outside gene matches: 14. The length of the CDR3 is 17 residues. CDR1 is MNHEY, CDR2 SMNVEV, per germline (reference sequence). Here the CDR3 reads CASSSRGRGQGDNIQYF. Here the CDR3 DNA reads TGTGCCAGCAGTTCCCGAGGTCGGGGACAGGGTGACAACATTCAGTACTTC.

The table lists this clonotype with a few counts. The V gene is TRBV7-2, the J gene TRBJ2-2, with 9 bases aligning to TRBD2. Germline CDR1 SGHTA, CDR2 FQGNSA. The CDR3 extends over 13 amino acids. CDR3 in amino acids: CAGGRASTGELFF. Written as DNA, the CDR3 is TGTGCGGGCGGGAGGGCGAGCACCGGGGAGCTGTTTTTT.

The chain joins TRBV5-8 to TRBJ1-2, with D unclear. Trimming cost V 0 bases and J 8 bases, with 11 bases left between them. The CDR3 is 13 residues long. Germline V gene lookup returns CDR1 SGHTS and CDR2 YDEGEE. CDR3 sequence reads: CASSLVAGEGYTF. The CDR3 DNA reads as TGTGCCAGCAGCTTGGTCGCGGGAGAGGGCTACACCTTC.

Ten or more counts support this clonotype. The CDR3, as DNA: TGTGCCAGCAGTGAAGGTTGGGCGGGTTCACCCCTCCACTTT. The encoded protein is CASSEGWAGSPLHF. The chain employs TRBV2 and TRBJ1-6, with D hard to call. The length of the CDR3 is 14 residues. CDR1 and CDR2 from the germline V gene are SNHLY and FYNNEI. V lost 1 base and J lost 9, with 10 bases in between.

With respect to this clonotype: A much larger clone is a single base away; this may be a read error. The gene calls are TRBV3-1 and TRBJ2-2, with no clear D. Germline V gene lookup returns CDR1 LGHDT and CDR2 YNNKEL (reference sequence). The CDR3 consists of 15 residues. The CDR3 is CTSSQDSWGTGELFF. The DNA for the CDR3 is TGTACCAGCAGCCAAGACTCATGGGGCACCGGGGAGCTGTTTTTT. The whole variable domain, remainder taken from reference TRBV3-1 and TRBJ2-2, is DTAVSQTPKYLVTQMGNDKSIKCEQNLGHDTMYWYKQDSKKFLKIMFSYNNKELIINETVPNRFSPKSPDKAHLNLHINSLELGDSAVYFCTSSQDSWGTGELFFGEGSRLTVL.

V and J are TRBV7-2 and TRBJ2-1, with 8 bases fitting TRBD1. Trimming at V came to 5 bases and at J to 4 bases, leaving 4 bases not matched to a gene. This CDR3 has 14 amino acids. CDR1 is SGHTA, CDR2 FQGNSA, per germline. Here the CDR3 reads CASSLRTGYNEQFF. The CDR3 bases are TGTGCCAGCAGCCTTAGGACAGGGTACAATGAGCAGTTCTTC.